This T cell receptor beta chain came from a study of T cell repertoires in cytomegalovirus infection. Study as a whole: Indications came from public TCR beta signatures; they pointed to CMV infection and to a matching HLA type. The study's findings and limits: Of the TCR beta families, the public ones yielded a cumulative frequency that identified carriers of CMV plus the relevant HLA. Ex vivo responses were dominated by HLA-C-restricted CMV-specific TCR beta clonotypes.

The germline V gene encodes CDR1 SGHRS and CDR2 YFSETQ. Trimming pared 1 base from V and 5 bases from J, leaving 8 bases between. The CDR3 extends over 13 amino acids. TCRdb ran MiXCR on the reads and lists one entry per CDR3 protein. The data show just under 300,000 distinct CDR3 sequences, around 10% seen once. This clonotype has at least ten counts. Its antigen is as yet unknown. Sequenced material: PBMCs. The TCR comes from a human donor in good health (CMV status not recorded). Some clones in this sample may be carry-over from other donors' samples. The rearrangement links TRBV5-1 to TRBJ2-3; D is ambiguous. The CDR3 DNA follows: TGCGCCAGCAGCTTGATGGGTGGAGATACGCAGTATTTT. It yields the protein CASSLMGGDTQYF.